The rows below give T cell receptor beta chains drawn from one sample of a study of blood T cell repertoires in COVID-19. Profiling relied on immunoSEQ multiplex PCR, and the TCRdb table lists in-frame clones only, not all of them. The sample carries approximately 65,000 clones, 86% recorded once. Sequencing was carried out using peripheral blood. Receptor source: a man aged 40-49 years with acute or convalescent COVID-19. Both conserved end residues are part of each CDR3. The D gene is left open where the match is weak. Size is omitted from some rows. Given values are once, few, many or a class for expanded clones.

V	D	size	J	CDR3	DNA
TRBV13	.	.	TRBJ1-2	CASSLDTRGYTF	TGTGCCAGCAGCTTAGATACGCGGGGCTACACCTTC
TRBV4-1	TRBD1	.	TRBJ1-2	CASSPLGTGNNYGYTF	TGCGCCAGCAGCCCCCTAGGGACAGGAAATAACTATGGCTACACCTTC
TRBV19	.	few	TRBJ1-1	CASSILGVNTEAFF	TGTGCCAGTAGTATTTTAGGGGTGAACACTGAAGCTTTCTTT
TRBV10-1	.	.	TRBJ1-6	CASSGGLDSPLHF	TGCGCCAGCAGTGGGGGGCTAGATTCACCCCTCCACTTT
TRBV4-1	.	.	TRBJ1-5	CASSLGTPTNNQPQHF	TGCGCCAGCAGCCTAGGGACACCAACAAACAATCAGCCCCAGCATTTT
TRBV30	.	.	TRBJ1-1	CAWSVGLITEAFF	TGTGCCTGGAGTGTAGGACTGATCACTGAAGCTTTCTTT
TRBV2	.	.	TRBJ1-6	CASSDGGANSPLHF	TGTGCCAGCAGTGATGGAGGGGCGAATTCACCCCTCCACTTT
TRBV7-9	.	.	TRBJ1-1	CASSLPTVWNTEAFF	TGTGCCAGCAGCCTCCCGACAGTGTGGAACACTGAAGCTTTCTTT
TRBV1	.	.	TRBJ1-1	CTSSQDLGGPTEAFF	TGCACCAGCAGCCAAGATCTAGGGGGTCCCACTGAAGCTTTCTTT
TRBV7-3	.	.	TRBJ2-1	CASSPGVGQFF	TGTGCCAGCAGCCCCGGGGTAGGGCAGTTCTTC
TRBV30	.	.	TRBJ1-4	CAWSSWGATNEKLFF	TGTGCCTGGAGTTCTTGGGGGGCAACTAATGAAAAACTGTTTTTT
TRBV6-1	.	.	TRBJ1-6	CASSEVYSPLHF	TGTGCCAGCAGTGAAGTCTATTCACCCCTCCACTTT
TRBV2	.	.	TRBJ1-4	CASCRIGTNEKLFF	TGTGCCAGCTGCAGGATCGGCACTAATGAAAAACTGTTTTTT
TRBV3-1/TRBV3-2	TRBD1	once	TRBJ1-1	CASSPPLNHRDRLRAFF	TGTGCCAGCAGTCCACCCTTGAATCACCGGGACAGGTTACGGGCTTTCTTT
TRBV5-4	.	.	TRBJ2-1	CASSLDSRSYNEQFF	TGTGCCAGCAGTTTGGACAGTCGATCCTACAATGAGCAGTTCTTC
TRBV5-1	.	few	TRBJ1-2	CASSLTVDGLGYTF	TGCGCCAGCAGCCTGACAGTTGACGGGTTAGGCTACACCTTC
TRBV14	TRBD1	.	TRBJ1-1	CASGGQGNTEAFF	TGTGCCAGCGGAGGACAGGGCAACACTGAAGCTTTCTTT
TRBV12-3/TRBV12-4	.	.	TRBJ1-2	CASRPTGFYGYTF	TGTGCCAGCAGACCTACAGGGTTCTATGGCTACACCTTC
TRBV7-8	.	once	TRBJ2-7	CASSLKGGSGEQYF	TGTGCCAGCAGCTTGAAAGGGGGATCAGGAGAGCAGTACTTC
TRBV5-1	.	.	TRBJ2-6	CASSLIPGISGANVLTF	TGCGCCAGCAGCTTAATTCCGGGAATCTCTGGGGCCAACGTCCTGACTTTC
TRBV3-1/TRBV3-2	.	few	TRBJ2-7	CASSLGFRGSYEQYF	TGTGCCAGCAGCCTCGGGTTCAGGGGATCCTACGAGCAGTACTTC
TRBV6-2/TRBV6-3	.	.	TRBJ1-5	CASSSGSPSNQPQHF	TGTGCCAGCAGCTCCGGGTCCCCGAGCAATCAGCCCCAGCATTTT